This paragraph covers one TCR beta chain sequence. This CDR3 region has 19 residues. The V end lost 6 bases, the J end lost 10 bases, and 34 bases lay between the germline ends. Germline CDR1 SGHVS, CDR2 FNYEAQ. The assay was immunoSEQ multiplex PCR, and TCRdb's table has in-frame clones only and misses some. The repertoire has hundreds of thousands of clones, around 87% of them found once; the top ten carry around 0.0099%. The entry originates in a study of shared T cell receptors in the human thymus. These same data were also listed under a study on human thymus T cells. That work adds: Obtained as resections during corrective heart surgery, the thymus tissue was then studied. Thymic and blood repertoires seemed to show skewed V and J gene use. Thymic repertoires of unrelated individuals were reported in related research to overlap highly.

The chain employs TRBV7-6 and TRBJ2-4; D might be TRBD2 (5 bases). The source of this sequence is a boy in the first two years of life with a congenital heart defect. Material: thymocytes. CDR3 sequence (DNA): TGTGCCAGCAGTCACCCCCGAGGGCCTAATACCCTAAATTTCGATATTCAGTACTTC. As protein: CASSHPRGPNTLNFDIQYF.